These 27 T cell receptor beta chains were all obtained from the same sample, sequenced in a study of T cell changes during pregnancy in multiple sclerosis. This table comes from immunoSEQ multiplex PCR, and its TCRdb copy is limited to in-frame clones, with some not included. The sample contains tens of thousands of clones, about 91% of which appear only once. This material consisted of CD4+ T cells from peripheral blood mononuclear cells, taken in the second trimester of pregnancy. The origin of the receptors is a female donor in good health, enrolled as a control in a pregnancy study.

CDR3 sequence: CASSQEGRRGELFF. CDR3 coding DNA: TGTGCCAGCAGCCAAGAGGGCAGACGCGGGGAGCTGTTTTTT. This rearrangement joins TRBV7-2 to TRBJ2-2; TRBD2 is a possible D gene (5 bases). The length of the CDR3 is 14 residues. V lost 5 bases and J lost 7, with 14 bases in between. The germline V gene encodes CDR1 SGHTA and CDR2 FQGNSA.

This rearrangement joins TRBV28 to TRBJ2-5; D gene unclear. The J call is doubtful: the DNA matches TRBJ2-7 better. The CDR3 sequence is 13 residues long. Per the germline V gene, CDR1 is MDHEN and CDR2 is SYDVKM. CDR3 residues: CASLGGPDYEQYF. The CDR3 DNA reads TGTGCCAGCCTCGGCGGCCCGGACTACGAGCAGTACTTC.

The chain has TRBV6-4 and TRBJ1-2; D unclear. Germline V gene lookup returns CDR1 MRHNA and CDR2 SNTAGT. Trimming pared 0 bases from V and 4 bases from J, leaving 9 bases between. The CDR3 loop spans 14 amino acids. The CDR3 nucleotides read TGTGCCAGCAGTGACTCGGGCAGACCCTATGGCTACACCTTC. Translating it yields CASSDSGRPYGYTF.

This rearrangement joins TRBV19 to TRBJ2-7; the match to TRBD1 covers 7 bases. V shed 5 bases, J shed 2 bases, and the junction held 6 bases outside the gene matches. The CDR3 has 14 amino acids. Looked up from germline, CDR1 is LNHDA and CDR2 is SQIVND (reference sequence). The CDR3 sequence: CASSRQGPTYEQYF. As DNA, the CDR3 is TGTGCCAGTAGTCGACAGGGCCCTACCTACGAGCAGTACTTC. The full variable domain, rest sourced from reference TRBV19 and TRBJ2-7, is DGGITQSPKYLFRKEGQNVTLSCEQNLNHDAMYWYRQDPGQGLRLIYYSQIVNDFQKGDIAEGYSVSREKKESFPLTVTSAQKNPTAFYLCASSRQGPTYEQYFGPGTRLTVT.

This chain links TRBV4-2 with TRBJ1-1, with a weak D call TRBD1 (5 bases). From germline, CDR1 is LGHNA and CDR2 YNFKEQ. CDR3 length: 15 residues. Trimming took 1 base from V and 5 from J, leaving 14 bases between them. CDR3 sequence reads: CASSQAEGGGTEAFF. In DNA form, the CDR3 reads TGTGCCAGCAGCCAAGCGGAAGGTGGGGGGACTGAAGCTTTCTTT.

The chain combines TRBV6-5 with TRBJ2-5; possible D gene TRBD2, 6 bases. From germline, CDR1 is MNHEY and CDR2 SVGAGI. This CDR3 has 15 residues. Trimming took off 4 bases at V and 4 bases at J, with 16 bases between the two ends. The CDR3: CASSSRILAGETQYF. The CDR3 DNA reads TGTGCCAGCAGTTCCCGCATACTAGCTGGAGAGACCCAGTACTTC.

This chain's CDR3 is CASSPRLATYNEQFF. The DNA of the CDR3 is TGTGCCAGCAGCCCTCGACTAGCGACCTACAATGAGCAGTTCTTC. V gene TRBV5-4 combines with J gene TRBJ2-1; 8 bases match TRBD2. This CDR3 has 15 residues. Germline V gene lookup returns CDR1 SGHNT and CDR2 YYREEE (reference sequence). V lost 4 bases, J lost 2 bases, and 5 bases stayed unmatched. Together with reference TRBV5-4 and TRBJ2-1, the CDR3 gives the full variable domain: ETGVTQSPTHLIKTRGQQVTLRCSSQSGHNTVSWYQQALGQGPQFIFQYYREEENGRGNFPPRFSGLQFPNYSSELNVNALELDDSALYLCASSPRLATYNEQFFGPGTRLTVL.

The chain recombines TRBV4-2 with TRBJ2-3; 15 positions agree with TRBD2. After removal of 2 bases from V and 5 bases from J, the junction contained 5 bases not matched to a gene. This CDR3 has 17 amino acids. Germline values: CDR1 LGHNA, CDR2 YNFKEQ. As DNA, the CDR3 is TGTGCCAGCAGCCAACCTGGACTAGCGGGAGGGATAGATACGCAGTATTTT. Residues: CASSQPGLAGGIDTQYF.

The chain recombines TRBV15 with TRBJ2-1, with TRBD1 as a possible D gene (7 bases). Germline values: CDR1 LNHNV, CDR2 YYDKDF (reference sequence). Trimming stripped 1 base from V and 4 bases from J, with 14 bases between. The CDR3 totals 16 residues. CDR3 nucleotides: TGTGCCACCAGCAGAGTCGGCAGGGGGGCGTACAATGAGCAGTTCTTC. Translating gives CATSRVGRGAYNEQFF.

J is TRBJ2-1 and V is TRBV7-2; 10 bases fit TRBD2. The CDR3 consists of 14 residues. Germline V CDR1 and CDR2: SGHTA, FQGNSA. After removal of 3 bases from V and 13 bases from J, the junction contained 9 bases not matched to a gene. For the CDR3, the DNA is TGTGCCAGCAGCTTTGCTAGCGGGAGTACTCCCCAGTTCTTC. The encoded protein is CASSFASGSTPQFF.

The V and J genes are TRBV15 and TRBJ1-3; D gene unclear. Trimming cost V 4 bases and J 0 bases, with 4 bases left between them. The V gene's germline CDR1 is LNHNV and CDR2 YYDKDF (reference sequence). The length of the CDR3 is 13 residues. The CDR3 DNA sequence: TGTGCCACCAGCACAAACTCTGGAAACACCATATATTTT. This codes for CATSTNSGNTIYF.

This chain joins TRBV28 and TRBJ2-7; weak D call: TRBD2 (6 bases). The CDR3 contains 12 residues. Per the germline V gene, CDR1 is MDHEN and CDR2 is SYDVKM. V was cut by 6 bases and J by 4 bases, with 10 bases left in between. CDR3: CASSGGLYEQYF. The CDR3 DNA sequence: TGTGCCAGCAGCGGAGGACTATACGAGCAGTACTTC.

The gene calls are TRBV11-2 and TRBJ2-7; 13 bases match TRBD2. CDR1 SGHAT and CDR2 FQNNGV come from the germline V gene. The CDR3 has 14 amino acids. The J segment lost 7 bases and the V segment lost 5 bases, leaving 5 bases of the junction unmatched. As DNA, the CDR3 is TGTGCCAGCAGCATCCCGGGACTAGCGGGAGAGCAGTACTTC. Residues: CASSIPGLAGEQYF.

The rearrangement joins TRBV6-6 to TRBJ1-1, with D tentatively TRBD1 (5 bases). V lost 6 bases and J 1 base, leaving 15 bases between the germline ends. The CDR3 has 15 amino acids. Germline CDR1 is MNHNY and CDR2 is SVGAGI (reference sequence). The DNA for the CDR3 is TGTGCCAGCAGGAAACGGGGGAACAGGAACACTGAAGCTTTCTTT. This gives the protein CASRKRGNRNTEAFF.

The gene calls are TRBV7-2 and TRBJ2-1, with D perhaps matching TRBD1 (5 bases). CDR1 SGHTA and CDR2 FQGNSA come from the germline V gene. This CDR3 has 15 residues. Trimming shortened V by 7 bases and J by 7 bases, and 20 bases separated the two germline ends. The DNA for the CDR3 is TGTGCCAGCAACCCCGGACACCTCTCCGGGAATGAGCAGTTCTTC. This sequence encodes CASNPGHLSGNEQFF.

The gene calls are TRBV5-5 and TRBJ2-3; D possibly corresponds to TRBD2 (6 bases). The germline CDR1 and CDR2 sequences are SGHKS and YYEKEE (reference sequence). Trimming shortened V by 2 bases and J by 0 bases, and 10 bases separated the two germline ends. The CDR3 extends over 15 amino acids. The CDR3 DNA reads TGTGCCAGCAGCTTTGTTAGCGGCAGCACAGATACGCAGTATTTT. Translated: CASSFVSGSTDTQYF.

The CDR3 is CASSLGGTASTYEQYF. CDR3 DNA: TGCGCCAGCAGCTTGGGGGGCACAGCCTCTACCTACGAGCAGTACTTC. This chain links TRBV5-1 with TRBJ2-7, with D possibly TRBD1 on 5 matching bases. This CDR3 has 16 amino acids. Per the germline V gene, CDR1 is SGHRS and CDR2 is YFSETQ. The V end lost 0 bases, the J end lost 2 bases, and 15 bases lay between the germline ends.

The chain links TRBV7-3 to TRBJ2-1; maybe TRBD2 (6 bases). V lost 5 bases to trimming and J lost 10 bases, with 9 bases between them. Germline CDR1 SGHTA, CDR2 FQGTGA. This CDR3 is 11 amino acids long. The CDR3 reads CASSIGGEQFF. CDR3 coding DNA: TGTGCCAGCAGCATTGGGGGGGAGCAGTTCTTC.

The rearrangement uses TRBV5-1 and TRBJ2-5; D perhaps matches TRBD2 (7 bases). The CDR3 runs 16 residues. V was trimmed by 7 bases and J by 4 bases, leaving 23 bases between them. From germline, CDR1 is SGHRS and CDR2 YFSETQ. The CDR3 nucleotides read TGCGCCAGCCTCCCGGGGGGACACACGGGACCAGAGACCCAGTACTTC. Translation gives CASLPGGHTGPETQYF.

The genes are TRBV13 and TRBJ1-4; D call uncertain. The CDR3 loop spans 18 amino acids. V was clipped by 5 bases and J by 2 bases, with 21 bases between them. From germline, CDR1 is PRHDT and CDR2 FYEKMQ (reference sequence). CDR3 region: CASSDSEPLVGTNEKLFF. CDR3 bases: TGTGCCAGCAGCGACTCCGAACCCTTAGTTGGGACTAATGAAAAACTGTTTTTT. The full variable domain, completed using reference TRBV13 and TRBJ1-4, is AAGVIQSPRHLIKEKRETATLKCYPIPRHDTVYWYQQGPGQDPQFLISFYEKMQSDKGSIPDRFSAQQFSDYHSELNMSSLELGDSALYFCASSDSEPLVGTNEKLFFGSGTQLSVL.

V is TRBV9 and J is TRBJ2-1, with D possibly being TRBD2 (5 bases). The CDR3 covers 12 residues. The germline CDR1 and CDR2 sequences are SGDLS and YYNGEE. The V gene lost 3 bases and the J gene lost 9 bases, with 10 bases spanning the gap. DNA of the CDR3: TGTGCCAGCAGCGCGGACGCGGGTGAGCAGTTCTTC. This codes for CASSADAGEQFF. The variable domain in full, completed from reference TRBV9 and TRBJ2-1, reads DSGVTQTPKHLITATGQRVTLRCSPRSGDLSVYWYQQSLDQGLQFLIQYYNGEERAKGNILERFSAQQFPDLHSELNLSSLELGDSALYFCASSADAGEQFFGPGTRLTVL.

The CDR3 here is CASSVLDEQYF. CDR3 DNA sequence: TGTGCCAGCAGCGTATTAGACGAGCAGTACTTC. The rearrangement uses TRBV5-4 and TRBJ2-7; D is undetermined. V lost 4 bases and J 5 bases, leaving 7 bases between the germline ends. CDR1 is SGHNT, CDR2 YYREEE, per germline (reference sequence). This CDR3 is built from 11 residues.

The chain recombines TRBV2 with TRBJ2-7, with TRBD1 as a possible D gene (7 bases). The CDR3 extends over 15 amino acids. V was cut by 5 bases and J by 7 bases, with 21 bases left in between. The germline V gene encodes CDR1 SNHLY and CDR2 FYNNEI. The CDR3 DNA is TGTGCCAGCAGTTCGGAGGGGACAGCCTCGGGGGAGCAGTACTTC. As protein: CASSSEGTASGEQYF.

The CDR3 DNA reads TGTGCTAGTGGTTTGGGTGGGACGGAGGGAGATACGCAGTATTTT. This codes for CASGLGGTEGDTQYF. The chain uses TRBV12-5 and TRBJ2-3, with D possibly matching TRBD2 (6 bases). V lost 1 base to trimming and J lost 5 bases, with 13 bases between them. The CDR3 runs 15 residues. Germline V gene data show CDR1 as LGHNT and CDR2 as FRNRAP.

The count of this clone is one. This chain joins TRBV11-2 and TRBJ2-1; TRBD2 might be the D (7 bases). The CDR3 loop spans 14 amino acids. CDR1 is SGHAT and CDR2 is FQNNGV in the germline V gene. Trimming shortened V by 3 bases and J by 9 bases, and 15 bases separated the two germline ends. The CDR3 DNA is TGTGCCAGCAGCTTTTGGGGGGGGCGGCTTGAGCAGTTCTTC. The encoded protein is CASSFWGGRLEQFF.

The V gene is TRBV11-1, the J gene TRBJ2-3; maybe TRBD1 (6 bases). The V and J ends lost 3 bases and 3 bases respectively, with 13 bases between them. CDR1 and CDR2 (germline): SGHAT, FQDESV (reference sequence). This CDR3 has 15 amino acids. CDR3 sequence: CASSLNRVRTDTQYF. The CDR3 DNA is TGTGCCAGCAGCTTGAACAGGGTGAGAACAGATACGCAGTATTTT.

The chain employs TRBV2 and TRBJ1-6; 8 bases align to TRBD1. With 6 bases clipped from V and 8 bases from J, the junction kept 6 bases outside the gene matches. The CDR3 sequence is 14 residues long. CDR1 and CDR2 from the germline V gene are SNHLY and FYNNEI. The CDR3 here is CASSRGLAHSPLHF. DNA of the CDR3: TGTGCCAGCAGCAGGGGGCTGGCCCATTCACCCCTCCACTTT.